The rows below give T cell receptor beta chains drawn from one sample of a study of OX40 agonist ivuxolimab in advanced cancers. Sequencing was performed with immunoSEQ multiplex PCR; in TCRdb, only in-frame clones are kept and a portion is missing. The sample has 90,000 to 100,000 clones, about four fifths seen once. The source material was CD4+ or CD8+ T cells sorted from blood, sampled in a trial of the OX40 agonist ivuxolimab. These receptors were taken from an adult with an advanced solid tumor such as melanoma, head and neck, liver or kidney cancer. Each CDR3 is given with its conserved first and last residue. The D gene is left open where the match is weak.

D | J | V | DNA | CDR3
- | TRBJ2-3 | TRBV27 | TGTGCCAGCACACGACAGGGCACAGATACGCAGTATTTT | CASTRQGTDTQYF
- | TRBJ1-4 | TRBV6-6 | TGTGCCAGCAGTTTAACGGCTACGGCCAATGAAAAACTGTTTTTT | CASSLTATANEKLFF
TRBD2 | TRBJ2-2 | TRBV19 | TGTGCCAGTAGTCGTGGGCTAGCGGGAGGAAACACCGGGGAGCTGTTTTTT | CASSRGLAGGNTGELFF
TRBD1 | TRBJ1-2 | TRBV6-1 | TGTGCCAGCAACAGGGGGACCAGCTACACCTTC | CASNRGTSYTF
- | TRBJ2-7 | TRBV14 | TGTGCCAGCAGCCAAGTTCCGTTCTCTCGCTCCTACGAGCAGTACTTC | CASSQVPFSRSYEQYF
- | TRBJ1-5 | TRBV15 | TGTGCCACCAGCAGGGGACCGACAGAAACCCAGCATTTT | CATSRGPTETQHF
- | TRBJ1-1 | TRBV11-1 | TGTGCCAGCAGCTTAGACGCCGGGTCGAGGGAAGCTTTCTTT | CASSLDAGSREAFF
- | TRBJ2-1 | TRBV7-6 | TGTGCCAGCCTCCCGACCGGGGGCTCCTACAATGAGCAGTTCTTC | CASLPTGGSYNEQFF
- | TRBJ2-7 | TRBV10-2 | TGCGCCAATCCCCGGGACCCCTGGGACTTC | CANPRDPWDF
- | TRBJ1-4 | TRBV4-2 | TGTGCCAGCAGCCAACTAAGGGCAGCTCTCTATGAAAAACTGTTTTTT | CASSQLRAALYEKLFF
- | TRBJ2-7 | TRBV11-2 | TGTGCCAGCAGTCTCTATTCCGGGAACGAGCAGTACTTC | CASSLYSGNEQYF
- | TRBJ1-2 | TRBV6-1 | TGTGCCAGCAGTGTTGCAGGGTTCGAGTATGGCTACACCTTC | CASSVAGFEYGYTF
- | TRBJ1-6 | TRBV10-2 | TGCGCCAGCAGCGTCGGACCCCCGGGCCTTAATTCACCCCTCCACTTT | CASSVGPPGLNSPLHF
- | TRBJ1-4 | TRBV5-1 | TGCGCCAGCAGCTTAGGTGGCAGGTTTAATGAAAAACTGTTTTTT | CASSLGGRFNEKLFF
TRBD1 | TRBJ1-1 | TRBV7-9 | TGTGCCAGCAGCCGGGACAGCAGTGAAGCTTTCTTT | CASSRDSSEAFF
- | TRBJ1-5 | TRBV28 | TGTGCCAGCTCTCGACAGGTAAATCAGCCCCAGCATTTT | CASSRQVNQPQHF
- | TRBJ2-1 | TRBV6-5 | TGTGCCACCCTTCCCGGGGGCCTCTACAATGAGCAGTTCTTC | CATLPGGLYNEQFF
TRBD2 | TRBJ2-1 | TRBV18 | TGTGCCAGCTCCCTAGGCGGGGGGGAGCATGAGCAGTTCTTC | CASSLGGGEHEQFF
TRBD1 | TRBJ1-2 | TRBV6-5 | TGTGCCAGCAGTTTCCAATTGGGACAGGGAAAGGGCTACACCTTC | CASSFQLGQGKGYTF
TRBD2 | TRBJ2-4 | TRBV4-1 | TGCGCCAGCAGCCAATGGGTACTAGCGGGAGGTGATGGGTCCAAAAACATTCAGTACTTC | CASSQWVLAGGDGSKNIQYF
TRBD1 | TRBJ1-4 | TRBV7-9 | TGTGCCAGCAGCCCCCTCGGACAGGGGGCTAATGAAAAACTGTTTTTT | CASSPLGQGANEKLFF
- | TRBJ2-1 | TRBV2 | TGTGCCAGCAGTGACCCGACGGGGCTTCAGCAGTTCTTC | CASSDPTGLQQFF